This T cell receptor beta chain derives from a study of response to subunit inactivated influenza vaccine. This clonotype has a single count. TCRdb re-called the RT-PCR reads with MiXCR, one entry per CDR3 protein. Here the sample spans 500,000 to 550,000 distinct CDR3 sequences, around 25% being singletons. These same data were also listed under a study on T cells expressing NK-cell markers. That report adds: TCR beta libraries carry UMIs added by 5'RACE template switching. There were a handful of donors in whom these clonotypes also led the CD3+CD56-NKG2C+ fraction.

The material sequenced was CD4+ T cells sorted from PBMCs, taken about 11 days after vaccination. This TCR came from a man between 50 and 59 years old who received an inactivated influenza vaccine.

CDR3 in DNA: TGTGCCAGCAGTCTAAACAGAGTTGAAGCTTTCTTT. Residues: CASSLNRVEAFF. The chain uses TRBV6-1 and TRBJ1-1; D is unresolved. The ends were cut back, 5 bases at V and 7 bases at J, with 11 bases in the middle. Germline assignment: CDR1 MNHNS and CDR2 SASEGT. The length of the CDR3 is 12 residues.